Shown below are 9 T cell receptor beta chains from a single sample sequenced in a study of T-cell memory formation after mild COVID-19. TCRdb fed the 5' RACE reads into MiXCR, producing one record per CDR3 protein. The sample has tens of thousands of distinct CDR3 sequences, 25% to 35% seen once; the top ten hold approximately 39%. Sequenced input: PBMCs or a T cell subset sorted from them (not recorded which). These receptor sequences come from a man aged 18-30 years who had mild COVID-19 (a few samples of this study predate the infection). Cell type and time point are not known.

This clonotype was counted only a few times. The rearrangement uses TRBV4-1 and TRBJ2-7, with TRBD1 identical over 9 bases. The CDR3 is 15 amino acids. CDR1 is MGHRA, CDR2 YSYEKL, per germline. Trimming at V came to 3 bases and at J to 5 bases, leaving 8 bases not matched to a gene. The CDR3 bases are TGCGCCAGCAGCCAGAGGGGACAGGGAATCCACGAGCAGTACTTC. Translating it yields CASSQRGQGIHEQYF.

This clonotype turned up a few times. The V call is TRBV7-9, the J call TRBJ1-5; D perhaps matches TRBD1 (5 bases). Germline values: CDR1 SEHNR, CDR2 FQNEAQ (reference sequence). V was trimmed by 7 bases and J by 6 bases, leaving 16 bases between them. CDR3 size: 14 residues. Written as DNA, the CDR3 is TGTGCCAGCACCCCCCCAGGGTCGGGTCAGCCCCAGCATTTT. The encoded protein is CASTPPGSGQPQHF.

This clonotype was observed a single time. The chain combines TRBV5-4 with TRBJ1-2; weak D call: TRBD1 (5 bases). This CDR3 contains 15 residues. V lost 3 bases to trimming and J lost 2 bases, with 14 bases between them. Germline V CDR1 and CDR2: SGHNT, YYREEE (reference sequence). CDR3 loop: CASSWGGFPNYGYTF. The CDR3 DNA sequence: TGTGCCAGCAGCTGGGGGGGTTTCCCGAACTATGGCTACACCTTC.

In this sample, this clonotype turned up a few times. The chain has TRBV4-3 and TRBJ2-6, with 7 bases lining up with TRBD1. The trim removed 1 base at V and 0 bases at J, leaving 6 bases unmatched. This CDR3 contains 18 residues. Germline CDR1 is LGHNA and CDR2 is YSLEER. DNA of the CDR3: TGCGCCAGCAGCCAAGGTACGGACAGGCCCTCTGGGGCCAACGTCCTGACTTTC. Translated: CASSQGTDRPSGANVLTF.

In its sample, this clonotype was seen a few times. This chain joins TRBV27 and TRBJ1-1; a weak D match, TRBD1 (5 bases). V was trimmed by 6 bases and J by 4 bases, leaving 12 bases between them. Per germline, CDR1 MNHEY and CDR2 SMNVEV (reference sequence). The CDR3 contains 13 residues. In DNA, the CDR3 is TGTGCCAGCAGCCAGGGATTGGGCACTGAAGCTTTCTTT. This gives the protein CASSQGLGTEAFF.

The chain uses TRBV13 and TRBJ2-3; a weak D match, TRBD1 (5 bases). Germline V lookup: CDR1 PRHDT, CDR2 FYEKMQ (reference sequence). Trimming shortened V by 5 bases and J by 1 base, and 7 bases separated the two germline ends. CDR3 length equals 13 residues. The CDR3 coding sequence is TGTGCCAGCAGCCGCAGGGGCACAGATACGCAGTATTTT. It is translated as CASSRRGTDTQYF.

CDR3 in amino acids: CASSLGADYNEQFF. In DNA, the CDR3 is TGTGCCAGCAGCTTAGGAGCCGACTACAATGAGCAGTTCTTC. V usage is TRBV7-3 and J usage is TRBJ2-1; no clear D gene. This CDR3 has 14 amino acids. V lost 2 bases and J lost 3, with 8 bases in between. Germline-derived CDR1 and CDR2 are SGHTA and FQGTGA.

The gene calls are TRBV11-2 and TRBJ1-5; possibly TRBD1 for D (5 bases). Trimming removed 6 bases from V and 1 base from J, with 16 bases in between. CDR3 length: 16 residues. Germline values: CDR1 SGHAT, CDR2 FQNNGV. The CDR3 here is CASRILMGGSNQPQHF. The CDR3 coding sequence is TGTGCCAGCAGGATCCTGATGGGGGGAAGCAATCAGCCCCAGCATTTT. Full variable domain (outside the CDR3, taken from reference TRBV11-2 and TRBJ1-5): EAGVAQSPRYKIIEKRQSVAFWCNPISGHATLYWYQQILGQGPKLLIQFQNNGVVDDSQLPKDRFSAERLKGVDSTLKIQPAKLEDSAVYLCASRILMGGSNQPQHFGDGTRLSIL.

V is TRBV7-8 and J is TRBJ2-3, with D uncertain. The CDR3 has 13 residues. V dropped 0 bases and J dropped 5 bases, with 6 bases sitting between them. CDR1 is SGHVS, CDR2 FQNEAQ, per germline. The CDR3 region is CASSLAPGDTQYF. CDR3 DNA: TGTGCCAGCAGCTTAGCGCCGGGAGATACGCAGTATTTT.